These T cell receptor beta chains were read from a single sample in a study of cytomegalovirus exposure and HLA in healthy donors. Method: immunoSEQ multiplex PCR; TCRdb's copy keeps in-frame clones and lacks some. The repertoire includes 100,000 to 150,000 clones, roughly 79% of them detected once, and 2% to 2.5% sits in the top ten. The sample taken for sequencing was PBMCs. Receptors were obtained from a middle-aged woman in good health and CMV-seronegative. CDR3s include the opening cysteine and the closing phenylalanine or tryptophan. D genes are given only for firm matches. Some rows have no size entry. The others give once, few or many, or a class for an expanded clone.

j_gene: TRBJ2-2
abundance: .
v_gene: TRBV7-2
d_gene: TRBD2
CDR3aa: CASSSGLAGPTIYTGELFF
CDR3nt: TGTGCCAGCAGCTCAGGACTAGCGGGACCCACGATCTACACCGGGGAGCTGTTTTTT

j_gene: TRBJ1-5
abundance: .
v_gene: TRBV30
d_gene: .
CDR3aa: CAWSPGANNQPQHF
CDR3nt: TGTGCCTGGAGTCCAGGGGCAAACAATCAGCCCCAGCATTTT

j_gene: TRBJ2-2
abundance: .
v_gene: TRBV7-2
d_gene: .
CDR3aa: CASSLSFRNTGELFF
CDR3nt: TGTGCCAGCAGCTTATCGTTCAGGAACACCGGGGAGCTGTTTTTT

j_gene: TRBJ2-2
abundance: .
v_gene: TRBV27
d_gene: TRBD2
CDR3aa: CASSSYSGRSTGELFF
CDR3nt: TGTGCCAGCAGTTCATATAGCGGGAGAAGTACCGGGGAGCTGTTTTTT

j_gene: TRBJ1-1
abundance: .
v_gene: TRBV19
d_gene: .
CDR3aa: CASSRPGVTEAFF
CDR3nt: TGTGCCAGTAGTAGGCCAGGGGTCACTGAAGCTTTCTTT

j_gene: TRBJ2-7
abundance: .
v_gene: TRBV27
d_gene: .
CDR3aa: CASSPFPGQGSSYEQYF
CDR3nt: TGTGCCAGCAGTCCATTCCCGGGACAAGGGAGCTCCTACGAGCAGTACTTC

j_gene: TRBJ1-2
abundance: .
v_gene: TRBV28
d_gene: .
CDR3aa: CASSLTLRGPNYGYTF
CDR3nt: TGTGCCAGCAGTTTAACTCTCAGGGGACCAAACTATGGCTACACCTTC

j_gene: TRBJ2-3
abundance: .
v_gene: TRBV7-2
d_gene: .
CDR3aa: CASSRQVGLSTDTQYF
CDR3nt: TGTGCCAGCAGCCGTCAGGTGGGGCTTAGCACAGATACGCAGTATTTT

j_gene: TRBJ1-1
abundance: once
v_gene: TRBV10-3
d_gene: TRBD1
CDR3aa: CAISELASGTGNTEAFF
CDR3nt: TGTGCCATCAGTGAGTTGGCCTCCGGGACAGGGAACACTGAAGCTTTCTTT

j_gene: TRBJ2-2
abundance: .
v_gene: TRBV21-1
d_gene: .
CDR3aa: CASSKALLDRGRVGELFF
CDR3nt: TGTGCCAGCAGCAAAGCGCTTTTAGACAGGGGAAGGGTCGGGGAGCTGTTTTTT

j_gene: TRBJ1-6
abundance: .
v_gene: TRBV6-1
d_gene: TRBD1
CDR3aa: CASSEPISDRGFGNSPLHF
CDR3nt: TGTGCCAGCAGTGAACCCATCTCAGACAGGGGATTTGGGAATTCACCCCTCCACTTT

j_gene: TRBJ1-2
abundance: .
v_gene: TRBV30
d_gene: .
CDR3aa: CAWSVSQEGGYTF
CDR3nt: TGTGCCTGGAGTGTAAGCCAGGAAGGTGGCTACACCTTC

j_gene: TRBJ1-1
abundance: .
v_gene: TRBV20-1
d_gene: TRBD1
CDR3aa: CSARQGARPLF
CDR3nt: TGCAGTGCTAGACAGGGGGCGCGCCCCCTCTTT

j_gene: TRBJ2-3
abundance: .
v_gene: TRBV6-1
d_gene: TRBD2
CDR3aa: CAAGGLSTDTQYF
CDR3nt: TGTGCCGCGGGAGGGCTTAGCACAGATACGCAGTATTTT

j_gene: TRBJ2-7
abundance: few
v_gene: TRBV6-5
d_gene: .
CDR3aa: CASSSAPGGPYEQYF
CDR3nt: TGTGCCAGCAGCTCAGCCCCAGGGGGGCCCTACGAGCAGTACTTC

j_gene: TRBJ2-2
abundance: .
v_gene: TRBV10-1
d_gene: .
CDR3aa: CASSARGTHTGELFF
CDR3nt: TGCGCCAGCAGTGCAAGAGGAACTCACACCGGGGAGCTGTTTTTT

j_gene: TRBJ2-1
abundance: .
v_gene: TRBV5-1
d_gene: TRBD2
CDR3aa: CASSFTPSGGNYNEQFF
CDR3nt: TGCGCCAGCAGCTTCACACCCAGCGGGGGAAACTACAATGAGCAGTTCTTC

j_gene: TRBJ2-5
abundance: .
v_gene: TRBV5-1
d_gene: .
CDR3aa: CASSLYGTEGETQYF
CDR3nt: TGCGCCAGCAGCTTGTACGGTACCGAGGGCGAGACCCAGTACTTC

j_gene: TRBJ1-1
abundance: few
v_gene: TRBV6-6
d_gene: .
CDR3aa: CASREPDTQDAFF
CDR3nt: TGTGCCAGCAGAGAACCGGACACCCAAGACGCTTTCTTT

j_gene: TRBJ2-5
abundance: .
v_gene: TRBV5-1
d_gene: TRBD1
CDR3aa: CASSLAGTGGGETQYF
CDR3nt: TGCGCCAGCAGCTTGGCTGGGACAGGGGGCGGAGAGACCCAGTACTTC

j_gene: TRBJ1-2
abundance: .
v_gene: TRBV9
d_gene: .
CDR3aa: CASSVKGDYGYTF
CDR3nt: TGTGCCAGCAGCGTAAAAGGGGACTATGGCTACACCTTC

j_gene: TRBJ2-7
abundance: few
v_gene: TRBV6-5
d_gene: TRBD1
CDR3aa: CASSYTPGGQQYF
CDR3nt: TGTGCCAGCAGTTACACTCCAGGGGGACAGCAGTACTTC

j_gene: TRBJ2-7
abundance: .
v_gene: TRBV4-1
d_gene: .
CDR3aa: CASSPARGTFYEQYF
CDR3nt: TGCGCCAGCAGCCCCGCTCGGGGAACGTTCTACGAGCAGTACTTC

j_gene: TRBJ2-7
abundance: .
v_gene: TRBV5-1
d_gene: .
CDR3aa: CASSLAGVNYEQYF
CDR3nt: TGCGCCAGCAGCCTCGCCGGGGTTAACTACGAGCAGTACTTC

j_gene: TRBJ2-2
abundance: .
v_gene: TRBV4-3
d_gene: .
CDR3aa: CASSQEAAALGELFF
CDR3nt: TGCGCCAGCAGCCAAGAAGCGGCGGCACTCGGGGAGCTGTTTTTT

j_gene: TRBJ2-2
abundance: .
v_gene: TRBV11-2
d_gene: TRBD2
CDR3aa: CASSFSGGANTGELFF
CDR3nt: TGTGCCAGCAGCTTCTCGGGGGGTGCGAACACCGGGGAGCTGTTTTTT

j_gene: TRBJ2-2
abundance: .
v_gene: TRBV7-6
d_gene: TRBD2
CDR3aa: CASSLGSSGVSTGELFF
CDR3nt: TGTGCCAGCAGCTTAGGGTCTAGCGGGGTGAGCACCGGGGAGCTGTTTTTT

j_gene: TRBJ1-4
abundance: .
v_gene: TRBV7-9
d_gene: .
CDR3aa: CASSSGGGTNEKLFF
CDR3nt: TGTGCCAGCAGCTCGGGTGGTGGAACTAATGAAAAACTGTTTTTT